The 14 T cell receptor beta chains in this list originate from one sample, sequenced in a study of post-analysis software for immune sequencing data. The study's findings and limits: About five TRBV segments, including TRBV5-6, TRBV5-1 and TRBV20-1, were more frequent in patients than controls.

Researchers reported that TCR beta cDNA libraries carried unique molecular identifiers. TCRdb itself ran the PCR reads through MiXCR, one entry per CDR3 protein. Seen here are fewer than 550,000 distinct CDR3 sequences, about a third observed once, and the top ten hold approximately 6%. Their antigens are not known. The sample taken for sequencing was blood. Every receptor here comes from a girl aged 2 to 17 with multiple sclerosis.

This clonotype was picked up a small number of times. The chain has TRBV28 and TRBJ1-2; D uncertain. The germline CDR1 and CDR2 sequences are MDHEN and SYDVKM. Trimming removed 4 bases from V and 3 bases from J, with 0 bases in between. The CDR3 runs to 10 residues. The CDR3 DNA reads TGTGCCAGCAGTTACTATGGCTACACCTTC. Protein product: CASSYYGYTF.

This clonotype came up a few times. The V call is TRBV20-1, the J call TRBJ1-1; D call uncertain. The CDR3 contains 13 residues. Germline CDR1 reads DFQATT; CDR2 reads SNEGSKA (reference sequence). The CDR3 nucleotides are TGCAGCAGTGCTCCACGAGGGTCGGGTGAAGCTTTCTTT. This gives the protein CSSAPRGSGEAFF.

The chain carries TRBV12-3 or TRBV12-4 and TRBJ2-3; D is perhaps TRBD2 (7 bases). The V and J ends lost 3 bases and 3 bases respectively, with 13 bases between them. The CDR3 runs 15 residues. The CDR3 DNA sequence: TGTGCCAGCAGTTTTCCGGGGGGCGGAACAGATACGCAGTATTTT. It specifies CASSFPGGGTDTQYF.

The chain combines TRBV20-1 with TRBJ2-7; 7 bases are a match to TRBD1. The end of the DNA aligns better with TRBJ2-4, so the J call may be wrong. Germline V gene lookup returns CDR1 DFQATT and CDR2 SNEGSKA (reference sequence). The CDR3 has 13 residues. The DNA of the CDR3 is TGCAGTGCTAGAAGGGGGCCCACAAACATTCAGTACTTC. It codes for CSARRGPTNIQYF.

This chain joins TRBV9 and TRBJ2-1; 8 nucleotides match TRBD2. The V gene's germline CDR1 is SGDLS and CDR2 YYNGEE. V shed 2 bases and J 4 bases; nucleotides not matched to a gene: 2. The CDR3 covers 14 residues. The CDR3 nucleotides read TGTGCCAGCAGCGTCGGACTAGCTTACAATGAGCAGTTCTTC. Translating it yields CASSVGLAYNEQFF.

Ten or more counts support this clonotype. The chain combines TRBV9 with TRBJ2-4, with D perhaps assigned TRBD1 or TRBD2 (5 bases each). V gave up 3 bases and J gave up 11 bases, with 15 bases separating them. In germline, CDR1 is SGDLS, CDR2 YYNGEE. CDR3 length equals 13 residues. DNA of the CDR3: TGTGCCAGCAGCGAGACCCTCCGGGGCCTTCAGTACTTC. It specifies CASSETLRGLQYF.

The table lists this clonotype with a few counts. The rearrangement joins TRBV12-3 or TRBV12-4 to TRBJ1-5; 8 nucleotides match TRBD1. The CDR3 is 14 residues long. The trim removed 3 bases at V and 5 bases at J, leaving 3 bases unmatched. The CDR3 DNA follows: TGTGCCAGCAGTTTGGACAGGGCGGATCAGCCCCAGCATTTT. Its protein product is CASSLDRADQPQHF.

This rearrangement joins TRBV7-6 to TRBJ1-1; no definite D call. Trimming removed 5 bases at V and 4 bases at J, with 8 bases between. Per the germline V gene, CDR1 is SGHVS and CDR2 is FNYEAQ. The CDR3 has 12 residues. The DNA of the CDR3 is TGTGCCAGCAGCCCGGCGACCACTGAAGCTTTCTTT. Translation: CASSPATTEAFF.

This clonotype was counted a single time. V usage is TRBV7-2 and J usage is TRBJ1-2; 9 nucleotides agree with TRBD1. Trimming removed 3 bases from V and 4 bases from J; junction bases left unmatched: 6. This CDR3 region has 15 residues. Germline lookup yields CDR1 SGHTA and CDR2 FQGNSA. The CDR3 reads CASSLEGGQGYGYTF. In DNA, the CDR3 is TGTGCCAGCAGCTTGGAGGGGGGACAGGGCTATGGCTACACCTTC.

This rearrangement joins TRBV12-3 or TRBV12-4 to TRBJ1-5; 8 bases line up with TRBD1. V trimming: 2 bases; J trimming: 3 bases; junction bases outside the gene matches: 6. The CDR3 runs to 16 residues. The CDR3 spells CASSLSGQGSNQPQHF. The DNA for the CDR3 is TGTGCCAGCAGTTTATCTGGACAGGGATCCAATCAGCCCCAGCATTTT.

This clonotype turned up a few times. The V and J genes are TRBV20-1 and TRBJ2-7, with TRBD1 identical over 9 bases. The germline V gene encodes CDR1 DFQATT and CDR2 SNEGSKA (reference sequence). There are 15 residues in the CDR3. With V trimmed by 6 bases and J by 1 base, 10 bases remained unmatched. CDR3 region: CSASQPGTGSYEQYF. The CDR3 DNA follows: TGCAGTGCCTCGCAACCGGGGACAGGGTCCTACGAGCAGTACTTC.

This clonotype appeared a few times. This chain links TRBV20-1 with TRBJ1-1; 8 nucleotides match TRBD1. There are 14 residues in the CDR3. The junction had 8 bases not matched to a gene; V was cut back by 5 bases and J by 3 bases. Germline loops: CDR1 DFQATT, CDR2 SNEGSKA (reference sequence). The CDR3 loop reads CSAENRGFDTEAFF. CDR3 DNA: TGCAGTGCTGAAAACAGGGGGTTCGACACTGAAGCTTTCTTT.

The table lists this clonotype with a few counts. The rearrangement joins TRBV20-1 to TRBJ2-1; D is uncertain. Germline CDR1 and CDR2: DFQATT and SNEGSKA (reference sequence). The V gene lost 6 bases and the J gene lost 8 bases, with 14 bases spanning the gap. The CDR3 runs to 12 residues. CDR3 coding DNA: TGCAGTGCCAGGTCCGGTAATTATGAGCAGTTCTTC. It codes for CSARSGNYEQFF.

The chain combines TRBV4-1 with TRBJ2-3; a possible D gene is TRBD2 (6 bases). Deletions cut 3 bases from V and 6 bases from J, with 13 bases between. CDR1 is MGHRA, CDR2 YSYEKL, per germline. This CDR3 is built from 14 residues. As DNA, the CDR3 is TGCGCCAGCAGCCACCCTGGGACTTCGGATACGCAGTATTTT. Translated: CASSHPGTSDTQYF.